Listed here are 10 T cell receptor beta chains from one sample, sequenced in a study of blood T cell repertoires in COVID-19. The data were produced by immunoSEQ multiplex PCR, yet TCRdb's version contains in-frame clones alone and is incomplete. The table lists around 150,000 clones, over 80% of them singletons. The sequenced sample consisted of peripheral blood. These receptor sequences come from a man in his forties or fifties with active COVID-19.

J is TRBJ2-7 and V is TRBV2; D not resolved. The CDR3 spans 14 residues. Trimming removed 4 bases at V and 2 bases at J, with 12 bases between. From germline, CDR1 is SNHLY and CDR2 FYNNEI. CDR3 in DNA: TGTGCCAGCAGTGGGAGACTTACGACCTACGAGCAGTACTTC. This translates into CASSGRLTTYEQYF. Variable domain in full (rest from reference TRBV2 and TRBJ2-7): EPEVTQTPSHQVTQMGQEVILRCVPISNHLYFYWYRQILGQKVEFLVSFYNNEISEKSEIFDDQFSVERPDGSNFTLKIRSTKLEDSAMYFCASSGRLTTYEQYFGPGTRLTVT.

The genes are TRBV30 and TRBJ1-6, with TRBD1 matching 7 bases. Germline CDR1 and CDR2: GTSNPN and SVGIG (reference sequence). This CDR3 has 16 amino acids. Unmatched junction bases numbered 10, after V lost 4 bases and J lost 4 bases. The chain's CDR3 is CAWTPGGTVYNSPLHF. The CDR3 DNA follows: TGTGCCTGGACCCCCGGTGGGACAGTTTATAATTCACCCCTCCACTTT.

CDR3 sequence reads: CASSGQGAAEAFF. The CDR3 DNA reads TGTGCCAGCAGTGGACAGGGGGCGGCTGAAGCTTTCTTT. The V gene is TRBV2, the J gene TRBJ1-1; 10 positions agree with TRBD1. CDR1 and CDR2 (germline): SNHLY, FYNNEI. V was clipped by 4 bases and J by 6 bases; unmatched bases: 2. The CDR3 length is 13 residues.

The CDR3 loop is CASSLVQGSDTQYF. As DNA, the CDR3 is TGTGCCAGCAGCTTGGTACAGGGCTCAGATACGCAGTATTTT. The rearrangement joins TRBV5-4 to TRBJ2-3; TRBD1 might be the D (6 bases). Germline V gene data show CDR1 as SGHNT and CDR2 as YYREEE (reference sequence). V dropped 0 bases and J dropped 4 bases, with 9 bases sitting between them. CDR3 length equals 14 residues.

The V and J genes are TRBV6-4 and TRBJ2-7; possible D gene TRBD2, 6 bases. The CDR3 has 16 residues. Germline V gene data show CDR1 as MRHNA and CDR2 as SNTAGT. Trimming shortened V by 4 bases and J by 4 bases, and 20 bases separated the two germline ends. The CDR3 region is CASSGWLRGTGYEQYF. CDR3 in DNA: TGTGCCAGCAGTGGGTGGCTGCGGGGCACGGGATACGAGCAGTACTTC.

The rearrangement joins TRBV6-5 to TRBJ2-7, with TRBD1 matching over 8 bases. From germline, CDR1 is MNHEY and CDR2 SVGAGI. Unmatched junction bases numbered 9, after V lost 6 bases and J lost 5 bases. The CDR3 consists of 14 residues. CDR3 DNA: TGTGCCAGCAGCCCGGACAGGGTGAGGGACGAGCAGTACTTC. Translation: CASSPDRVRDEQYF.

The CDR3 DNA follows: TGTGCCAGCAGCTTAGGGACAGTCTACGAGCAGTACTTC. Translating gives CASSLGTVYEQYF. The rearrangement links TRBV5-6 to TRBJ2-7; 7 nucleotides match TRBD1. Germline values: CDR1 SGHDT, CDR2 YYEEEE. The CDR3 extends over 13 amino acids. J was trimmed by 3 bases and V by 2 bases; bases with no gene match: 2.

The CDR3 loop reads CASSQEGAGGTQYF. CDR3 DNA sequence: TGTGCCAGCAGCCAAGAGGGGGCAGGCGGTACGCAGTATTTT. The rearrangement uses TRBV3-1 (or the pseudogene TRBV3-2) and TRBJ2-3; the D gene is possibly TRBD1 (6 bases). This CDR3 comprises 14 residues. The V gene's germline CDR1 is LGHDT and CDR2 YNNKEL (reference sequence). V gave up 0 bases and J gave up 8 bases, with 12 bases separating them.

V is TRBV5-5 and J is TRBJ1-6; a weak D match, TRBD1 (5 bases). CDR1 SGHKS and CDR2 YYEKEE come from the germline V gene (reference sequence). CDR3 length: 16 amino acids. Trimming removed 3 bases at V and 9 bases at J, with 19 bases between. This CDR3 reads CASSSGGVTEGSPLHF. CDR3 bases: TGTGCCAGCAGCTCTGGGGGGGTCACGGAGGGTTCACCCCTCCACTTT. The full variable domain, its missing parts supplied by reference TRBV5-5 and TRBJ1-6, is DAGVTQSPTHLIKTRGQQVTLRCSPISGHKSVSWYQQVLGQGPQFIFQYYEKEERGRGNFPDRFSARQFPNYSSELNVNALLLGDSALYLCASSSGGVTEGSPLHFGNGTRLTVT.

The chain carries TRBV7-9 and TRBJ1-3, with 7 bases lining up with TRBD1. The J segment lost 0 bases and the V segment lost 5 bases, leaving 7 bases of the junction unmatched. Germline V gene data show CDR1 as SEHNR and CDR2 as FQNEAQ (reference sequence). The CDR3 covers 16 residues. CDR3 region: CASSRDRGLSGNTIYF. The DNA for the CDR3 is TGTGCCAGCAGCCGGGACAGAGGCCTCTCTGGAAACACCATATATTTT.